A single sample is the source of the 2 T cell receptor beta chains below, sequenced in a study of beta chain features in type 1 diabetes. Whole-study findings and limits: Among patients with Type 1 diabetes, TCRB CDR3s were moderately but significantly shorter in every one of the four CD4+ subsets.

Antigens for these TCRs are unknown. Isolated RNA was reverse transcribed in full, so expressed TCRB transcripts were sequenced. Here immunoSEQ multiplex PCR was the method, and the copy in TCRdb shows in-frame clones only, minus some. The top ten clones hold approximately 0.022% of a sample with roughly 730,000 clones, roughly 13% of them seen once. Sequencing input: naive CD4+ T cells from blood. These receptors came from a man younger than 35 with type 1 diabetes.

There are a few counts of this clone. V and J are TRBV2 and TRBJ2-7; D possibly matches TRBD1 or TRBD2 (5 bases each). The CDR3 is 14 amino acids. Looked up from germline, CDR1 is SNHLY and CDR2 is FYNNEI. V lost 6 bases to trimming and J lost 5 bases, with 17 bases between them. CDR3 amino acids: CASSPEEGTHEQYF. The CDR3 bases are TGTGCCAGCAGCCCCGAAGAGGGGACCCACGAGCAGTACTTC.

This clone was seen a few times. CDR3: CAWSPGPVDTEAFF. For the CDR3, the DNA is TGTGCCTGGAGTCCGGGCCCTGTGGACACTGAAGCTTTCTTT. V is TRBV30 and J is TRBJ1-1, with unresolved D. Germline assignment: CDR1 GTSNPN and CDR2 SVGIG (reference sequence). The CDR3 length is 14 residues. V lost 2 bases and J 3 bases, leaving 13 bases between the germline ends.